A selection of T cell receptor beta chains follows, all from one sample in a study of blood T cell repertoires in COVID-19. Clones were sequenced by immunoSEQ multiplex PCR, and TCRdb holds only the in-frame ones, with some missing. Of about 80,000 clones listed, roughly 80% are singletons. The material sequenced was peripheral blood. The receptors stem from a human donor in a cohort sampled during active COVID-19. Both conserved end residues are part of each CDR3.

j_call	v_call	cdr3_aa
TRBJ2-3	TRBV5-1	CASSLTSGGAGTQYF
TRBJ1-2	TRBV11-2	CASSLGAGNYGYTF
TRBJ1-1	TRBV20-1	CSASQGQGVPEAFF
TRBJ2-2	TRBV6-1	CASSEMGLPGELFF
TRBJ2-2	TRBV2	CASNVLANTGELFF
TRBJ2-2	TRBV19	CATLLTGSGELFF
TRBJ2-3	TRBV5-4	CASSTKTGGETDTQYF
TRBJ2-7	TRBV5-1	CASSPTGTGSYEQYF
TRBJ2-1	TRBV5-1	CASSLVVASYNEQFF
TRBJ2-7	TRBV5-5	CASSLVAGDMYEQYF
TRBJ1-2	TRBV6-5	CASSQAPTRYGYTF
TRBJ1-6	TRBV7-2	CASSLQGNNSPLHF
TRBJ2-7	TRBV7-9	CASSPSGKMNYEQYF
TRBJ1-6	TRBV9	CASSQTRGWNSPLHF
TRBJ2-7	TRBV6-5	CASTFGGVSYEQYF
TRBJ2-7	TRBV6-5	CASSRRDRGEYEQYF
TRBJ1-5	TRBV6-1	CASSDSAPSKDQPQHF